This record looks at one TCR beta chain sequence and its context. The donors, healthy adults who were HIV-negative, had experienced no recent acute infections or vaccinations. Partitioning of CD4+ cells yielded a CD45RA+ naive subset and a CD45RA-negative memory subset. This entry comes from a study of shared clonotypes between healthy human individuals. This CDR3 region has 12 residues. The data were produced by immunoSEQ multiplex PCR, yet TCRdb's version contains in-frame clones alone and is incomplete. The table lists millions of clones, more than 90% of them singletons. Source material: naive CD4+ T cells sorted from blood. Subset given: CD45RA+ positively selected. The chain combines TRBV12-2 with TRBJ2-7. TRBV12-2 is shown as a pseudogene. This clonotype was sampled from a man younger than 35 in good health. The CDR3, as DNA: TGTGCAAGTCGCTTTGGTCCCCCCGAGCAGTACTTC. Protein: CASRFGPPEQYF.